The 20 T cell receptor beta chains below all came from one sample that was sequenced in a study of blood T cell repertoires in COVID-19. Assay: immunoSEQ multiplex PCR; the TCRdb copy retains only in-frame clones and omits some. The sample gives roughly 570,000 clones, about 89% of which show up once; 7.5% to 9.5% is in the top ten. Sequenced input: peripheral blood. Every receptor here comes from a woman between 50 and 59 years old with COVID-19, enrolled during active disease.

The V gene is TRBV5-1, the J gene TRBJ2-7, with a weak D call TRBD1 (5 bases). Germline V CDR1 and CDR2: SGHRS, YFSETQ. The length of the CDR3 is 15 residues. Trimming removed 4 bases from V and 0 bases from J, with 14 bases in between. CDR3 region: CASSPDTTYSYEQYF. The CDR3 DNA sequence: TGCGCCAGCAGCCCGGACACAACCTACTCCTACGAGCAGTACTTC.

This chain connects TRBV9 to TRBJ1-2; no firm D call. The CDR3 runs to 13 residues. Trimming shortened V by 0 bases and J by 5 bases, and 8 bases separated the two germline ends. CDR1 SGDLS and CDR2 YYNGEE come from the germline V gene. In nucleotides, the CDR3 is TGTGCCAGCAGCGTAGCTGCCAGTTATGGCTACACCTTC. It specifies CASSVAASYGYTF.

The CDR3 loop reads CASRRKIKGDEQFF. The CDR3 DNA is TGTGCCAGTAGAAGGAAGATTAAGGGGGATGAGCAGTTCTTC. The J gene is TRBJ2-1, the V gene TRBV19, with D possibly TRBD1 on 6 matching bases. V gave up 6 bases and J gave up 8 bases, with 17 bases separating them. Germline V gene sequence: CDR1 LNHDA, CDR2 SQIVND (reference sequence). The CDR3 covers 14 residues.

This clone was detected only a few times. This rearrangement joins TRBV6-2 or TRBV6-3 to TRBJ1-5, with TRBD1 as a possible D gene (5 bases). The CDR3 has 15 amino acids. V shed 2 bases and J shed 0 bases, with 8 bases lying between them. Per the germline V gene, CDR1 is MNHEY and CDR2 is SVGEGT. CDR3 bases: TGTGCCAGCAGTTACCTGGACAATAGCAATCAGCCCCAGCATTTT. Translating it yields CASSYLDNSNQPQHF.

The chain is built from TRBV19 and TRBJ2-6; 7 nucleotides align to TRBD1. Germline assignment: CDR1 LNHDA and CDR2 SQIVND (reference sequence). The CDR3 sequence is 19 residues long. J gave up 0 bases and V 1 base, and 9 bases lay outside the gene matches. DNA for the CDR3: TGTGCCAGTAGTATAGCAGGGACAGATTTCTTCTCTGGGGCCAACGTCCTGACTTTC. Translating gives CASSIAGTDFFSGANVLTF.

The rearrangement uses TRBV11-3 and TRBJ2-3; no clear D. CDR1 is SGHNT and CDR2 is YENEEA in the germline V gene. The CDR3 contains 16 residues. The V end was cut by 0 bases, the J end by 1 base, with 11 bases between. The CDR3 coding sequence is TGTGCCAGCAGCTTAGAGGGCCGGTCTCGCACAGATACGCAGTATTTT. Protein: CASSLEGRSRTDTQYF.

This chain connects TRBV6-5 to TRBJ1-5; weak D call: TRBD1 (6 bases). Trimming removed 7 bases from V and 0 bases from J, with 13 bases in between. The CDR3 runs 15 residues. The germline CDR1 and CDR2 sequences are MNHEY and SVGAGI. In DNA form, the CDR3 reads TGTGCCAGCAACCCGGACAGAGCTAGCAATCAGCCCCAGCATTTT. Amino acid sequence: CASNPDRASNQPQHF.

The chain combines TRBV19 with TRBJ2-3; a possible D gene is TRBD2 (6 bases). Germline lookup yields CDR1 LNHDA and CDR2 SQIVND (reference sequence). This CDR3 spans 11 amino acids. V was pared by 6 bases and J by 5 bases, with 6 bases between. The CDR3 loop reads CASRGGDTQYF. CDR3 coding DNA: TGTGCCAGTAGGGGGGGAGATACGCAGTATTTT.

In this sample, this clone turned up many times. Other DNA sequences of this sample code for an identical CDR3. This chain joins TRBV6-1 and TRBJ1-5; the D gene is possibly TRBD1 (6 bases). The CDR3 is made up of 16 amino acids. Trimming took off 4 bases at V and 0 bases at J, with 13 bases between the two ends. Germline V gene data show CDR1 as MNHNS and CDR2 as SASEGT. CDR3 DNA: TGTGCCAGCAGTGCCTTGACAGGTTATAGCAATCAGCCCCAGCATTTT. Protein sequence: CASSALTGYSNQPQHF.

The chain recombines TRBV2 with TRBJ2-1; TRBD2 matches 12 bases. From germline, CDR1 is SNHLY and CDR2 FYNNEI. The length of the CDR3 is 15 residues. J gave up 5 bases and V 6 bases, and 5 bases lay outside the gene matches. The CDR3, as DNA: TGTGCCAGCAGGCAACTAGCGGGGGGCCACAATGAGCAGTTCTTC. Protein sequence: CASRQLAGGHNEQFF. Together with reference TRBV2 and TRBJ2-1, the CDR3 gives the full variable domain: EPEVTQTPSHQVTQMGQEVILRCVPISNHLYFYWYRQILGQKVEFLVSFYNNEISEKSEIFDDQFSVERPDGSNFTLKIRSTKLEDSAMYFCASRQLAGGHNEQFFGPGTRLTVL.

The J gene is TRBJ2-5, the V gene TRBV5-5; D is possibly TRBD1 (6 bases). In germline, CDR1 is SGHKS, CDR2 YYEKEE (reference sequence). V dropped 5 bases and J dropped 0 bases, with 11 bases sitting between them. The CDR3 contains 14 residues. The CDR3 DNA reads TGTGCCAGCAGTGACAGGACGTACCAAGAGACCCAGTACTTC. Amino acids: CASSDRTYQETQYF.

The chain links TRBV30 to TRBJ2-5, with 11 positions matching TRBD1. The CDR3 consists of 15 residues. The junction had 5 bases not matched to a gene; V was cut back by 0 bases and J by 5 bases. Germline assignment: CDR1 GTSNPN and CDR2 SVGIG (reference sequence). In DNA, the CDR3 is TGTGCCTGGAGTGTTCACGGGACAGGGGGGGAGACCCAGTACTTC. It yields the protein CAWSVHGTGGETQYF.

The chain combines TRBV6-1 with TRBJ1-5; the D is unclear. Germline CDR1 MNHNS, CDR2 SASEGT. CDR3 length: 17 residues. V was pared by 1 base and J by 1 base, with 14 bases between. In DNA, the CDR3 is TGTGCCAGCAGTGAAGTGTTGAGGGTGGCAAGCAATCAGCCCCAGCATTTT. It specifies CASSEVLRVASNQPQHF.

This clone was found once. The chain recombines TRBV18 with TRBJ1-1; D possibly corresponds to TRBD1 (6 bases). The CDR3 length is 17 residues. Trimming pared 2 bases from V and 4 bases from J, leaving 20 bases between. Looked up from germline, CDR1 is KGHSH and CDR2 is LQKENI. CDR3 sequence (DNA): TGTGCCAGCTCACCATCTACCAGGGGCCCGGTTGCCACTGAAGCTTTCTTT. Protein product: CASSPSTRGPVATEAFF.

This clone was detected once. The chain has TRBV5-1 and TRBJ2-3, with 8 nucleotides matching TRBD2. J was trimmed by 3 bases and V by 2 bases; bases with no gene match: 5. From germline, CDR1 is SGHRS and CDR2 YFSETQ. This CDR3 contains 15 residues. The CDR3 region has the DNA TGCGCCAGCAGCTTCGGGGGGGCGAGGACAGATACGCAGTATTTT. It encodes CASSFGGARTDTQYF.

The rearrangement links TRBV6-5 to TRBJ2-1; possible D gene TRBD1, 6 bases. With 6 bases removed from V and 3 bases from J, the gap between germline ends came to 15 bases. CDR3 length: 15 residues. Germline loops: CDR1 MNHEY, CDR2 SVGAGI. CDR3 sequence reads: CASRRSGQIYNEQFF. The CDR3, as DNA: TGTGCCAGCAGGAGGAGTGGACAGATCTACAATGAGCAGTTCTTC.

The genes are TRBV6-5 and TRBJ1-6; maybe TRBD1 (5 bases). V lost 8 bases to trimming and J lost 3 bases, with 11 bases between them. The CDR3 runs to 14 residues. The germline CDR1 and CDR2 sequences are MNHEY and SVGAGI. The CDR3 sequence: CASYTGGYNSPLHF. The CDR3 DNA reads TGTGCCAGCTACACAGGTGGCTATAATTCACCCCTCCACTTT.

This CDR3 reads CASTPTFSGEQYF. CDR3 nucleotide sequence: TGTGCCAGTACTCCGACCTTTTCGGGCGAGCAGTACTTC. The genes are TRBV2 and TRBJ2-7, with D unresolved. V was pared by 9 bases and J by 6 bases, with 18 bases between. Per the germline V gene, CDR1 is SNHLY and CDR2 is FYNNEI. The CDR3 has 13 residues.

With regard to this clone: The sample holds other DNA sequences that translate to the same CDR3. V is TRBV12-3 or TRBV12-4 and J is TRBJ1-2; D possibly corresponds to TRBD1 (5 bases). There are 12 residues in the CDR3. The V end lost 3 bases, the J end lost 6 bases, and 8 bases lay between the germline ends. CDR3 nucleotides: TGTGCCAGCAGTTTCTTAGGGGATGGCTACACCTTC. Protein sequence: CASSFLGDGYTF.

The genes are TRBV12-5 and TRBJ2-7, with 9 bases aligning to TRBD2. CDR3 size: 20 residues. Trimming removed 0 bases from V and 0 bases from J; junction bases left unmatched: 15. The germline CDR1 and CDR2 sequences are LGHNT and FRNRAP. The CDR3 DNA follows: TGTGCTAGTGGTTTGGTATACAGCGGGGGGCCCCTTTGGAGCTCCTACGAGCAGTACTTC. This encodes CASGLVYSGGPLWSSYEQYF.